This T cell receptor (beta chain) originates from a study of regulatory T cells in long-lasting Graves disease. Study outcomes and limitations: With a small sample size, accuracy may have been reduced.

Investigators prepared the TCR beta libraries by applying iRepertoire HTBI primers and Arm-PCR of CDR3 regions. TCRdb passed the multiplex PCR reads through MiXCR, listing each CDR3 protein once. The sample shows about 560,000 distinct CDR3 sequences, around 15% of them seen only once. The time point was: newly diagnosed GD, antithyroid drugs for less than 3 months. Extracted PBMC RNA gave rise to the TCR library. The V gene's germline CDR1 is SGHDN and CDR2 FVKESK. This CDR3 has 15 residues. Only a few counts were recorded for this clonotype. The antigen remains unidentified. These sequences were also reported in another study, on T cells in Graves' hyperthyroidism and ophthalmopathy. That study reports: The HTBI primer set was used in a first-round RT-PCR of the TCR CDR3. In the blood, most expanded thyroid clonotypes above 0.001 appeared as well.

The origin of this receptor is a man in his late teens or twenties with Graves disease. This sample comprised peripheral blood mononuclear cells (PBMCs), obtained at new diagnosis, from a patient treated with antithyroid drugs. The V gene is TRBV14, the J gene TRBJ2-1; the D gene is possibly TRBD1 (6 bases). The J call may be in error: the DNA end matches TRBJ2-5 better. CDR3 region: CASSQATGLQETQYF. CDR3 DNA: TGTGCCAGCAGCCAAGCTACAGGGCTCCAAGAGACCCAGTACTTC.